These 25 T cell receptor beta chains came from one sample sequenced in a study of human T cells and chemical hapten exposure. TCRdb re-analysed the RACE reads in MiXCR, keeping a single row per CDR3 protein. The table records about 360,000 distinct CDR3 sequences, approximately 5.1% of them present only once. Time point: patch test 1, 2 weeks after DPC sensitization. Regarding treatment: therapeutic diphenylcyclopropenone sensitization with weekly scalp DPC. This material consisted of whole blood, taken in connection with sensitization to the hapten diphenylcyclopropenone (DPC). The receptors were gathered from a woman aged 50 to 60 with alopecia areata. Some clones in this sample may be carry-over from other donors' samples.

This clonotype was detected many times. The chain joins TRBV7-2 to TRBJ1-1; possibly TRBD1 for D (5 bases). The CDR3 runs to 14 residues. Trimming cost V 2 bases and J 1 base, with 8 bases left between them. CDR1 and CDR2 from the germline V gene are SGHTA and FQGNSA. Written as DNA, the CDR3 is TGTGCCAGCAGCTTATTGACAGCGAACACTGAAGCTTTCTTT. Translated, it gives CASSLLTANTEAFF. The variable domain in full, with the rest retrieved from reference TRBV7-2 and TRBJ1-1, is GAGVSQSPSNKVTEKGKDVELRCDPISGHTALYWYRQSLGQGLEFLIYFQGNSAPDKSGLPSDRFSAERTGGSVSTLTIQRTQQEDSAVYLCASSLLTANTEAFFGQGTRLTVV.

Many counts were recorded for this clonotype. The chain combines TRBV7-9 with TRBJ2-6; D possibly corresponds to TRBD1 (6 bases). In germline, CDR1 is SEHNR, CDR2 FQNEAQ (reference sequence). Trimming cost V 3 bases and J 1 base, with 7 bases left between them. This CDR3 is 15 amino acids long. CDR3 loop: CASSFQGSGANVLTF. The CDR3 DNA is TGTGCCAGCAGCTTCCAGGGGTCTGGGGCCAACGTCCTGACTTTC.

This clonotype was seen repeatedly, ten times or more. This chain links TRBV19 with TRBJ2-1; TRBD2 aligns across 10 bases. V was pared by 7 bases and J by 8 bases, with 8 bases of the junction left unmatched. Germline V gene lookup returns CDR1 LNHDA and CDR2 SQIVND (reference sequence). The CDR3 totals 14 residues. CDR3 coding DNA: TGTGCCAGTACCCCTAGCGGGAGTACGGATGAGCAGTTCTTC. Its protein is CASTPSGSTDEQFF.

This clonotype was recorded at least ten times. V and J are TRBV7-2 and TRBJ2-4, with D possibly TRBD2 on 6 matching bases. The CDR3 length is 12 residues. Trimming removed 3 bases at V and 9 bases at J, with 9 bases between. CDR1 SGHTA and CDR2 FQGNSA come from the germline V gene. The CDR3: CASSLGGGIQYF. As DNA, the CDR3 is TGTGCCAGCAGCTTGGGGGGTGGCATTCAGTACTTC. Drawing the rest from reference TRBV7-2 and TRBJ2-4, the complete variable domain is GAGVSQSPSNKVTEKGKDVELRCDPISGHTALYWYRQSLGQGLEFLIYFQGNSAPDKSGLPSDRFSAERTGGSVSTLTIQRTQQEDSAVYLCASSLGGGIQYFGAGTRLSVL.

At least ten counts were recorded for this clonotype. V gene TRBV5-1 combines with J gene TRBJ2-1; TRBD1 aligns across 9 bases. CDR1 is SGHRS and CDR2 is YFSETQ in the germline V gene. The CDR3 length is 14 residues. V trimming: 6 bases; J trimming: 7 bases; junction bases outside the gene matches: 8. As DNA, the CDR3 is TGCGCCAGCAAGGTGGGACAGGGTTGGAATGAGCAGTTCTTC. Translating gives CASKVGQGWNEQFF.

At least ten counts were recorded for this clonotype. V gene TRBV6-5 combines with J gene TRBJ2-7; 7 bases are shared with TRBD1. With 5 bases clipped from V and 2 bases from J, the junction kept 3 bases outside the gene matches. Germline lookup yields CDR1 MNHEY and CDR2 SVGAGI. The length of the CDR3 is 13 residues. CDR3 nucleotides: TGTGCCAGCAGTCCCGGGACAGCCTACGAGCAGTACTTC. The encoded protein is CASSPGTAYEQYF.

The CDR3 DNA is TGCAGTGCTCAGGCTGATGGGGCCAAAAACATTCAGTACTTC. Protein sequence: CSAQADGAKNIQYF. J is TRBJ2-4 and V is TRBV20-1; the D is unclear. Looked up from germline, CDR1 is DFQATT and CDR2 is SNEGSKA (reference sequence). V shed 5 bases and J shed 1 base, with 12 bases lying between them. This CDR3 is built from 14 residues.

This clonotype was observed many times. This rearrangement joins TRBV20-1 to TRBJ2-4; the D gene is possibly TRBD1 (5 bases). Germline CDR1 reads DFQATT; CDR2 reads SNEGSKA (reference sequence). V was clipped by 0 bases and J by 8 bases, with 11 bases between them. The CDR3 consists of 13 residues. The CDR3 DNA is TGCAGTGCTAGAGAGGACAAGAAGGACATTCAGTACTTC. It translates to CSAREDKKDIQYF.

This clonotype appeared many times. The gene calls are TRBV5-1 and TRBJ2-3; 7 positions match TRBD2. The germline V gene has CDR1 SGHRS and CDR2 YFSETQ. The CDR3 is made up of 17 amino acids. The J segment lost 6 bases and the V segment lost 0 bases, leaving 13 bases of the junction unmatched. Here the CDR3 DNA reads TGCGCCAGCAGCTTGGAATTCGGGGCTAGCGGCCGGGATACGCAGTATTTT. Protein: CASSLEFGASGRDTQYF.

This clonotype was recorded many times. The rearrangement joins TRBV28 to TRBJ2-7; possibly TRBD1 or TRBD2 for D (5 bases each). Germline V lookup: CDR1 MDHEN, CDR2 SYDVKM. V was pared by 2 bases and J by 3 bases, with 8 bases between. This CDR3 has 13 residues. DNA for the CDR3: TGTGCCAGCAGTTTAAGGGACCACTACGAGCAGTACTTC. Protein sequence: CASSLRDHYEQYF. Drawing the rest from reference TRBV28 and TRBJ2-7, the complete variable domain is DVKVTQSSRYLVKRTGEKVFLECVQDMDHENMFWYRQDPGLGLRLIYFSYDVKMKEKGDIPEGYSVSREKKERFSLILESASTNQTSMYLCASSLRDHYEQYFGPGTRLTVT.

This sequence joins TRBV27 and TRBJ2-2; D may match TRBD1 or TRBD2 (6 bases each). The CDR3 loop spans 16 amino acids. V was clipped by 1 base and J by 5 bases, with 14 bases between them. CDR1 and CDR2 from the germline V gene are MNHEY and SMNVEV (reference sequence). CDR3 residues: CASSLLGAGRTGELFF. The CDR3 bases are TGTGCCAGCAGTTTATTGGGGGCTGGGAGGACCGGGGAGCTGTTTTTT.

Concerning this clonotype itself: One base away lies a much larger clone, so this may be a sequencing read error. The V and J genes are TRBV12-3 or TRBV12-4 and TRBJ2-3; D is unresolved. Trimming cost V 8 bases and J 6 bases, with 9 bases left between them. The CDR3 contains 11 residues. CDR3 in amino acids: CASCSSDTQYF. In DNA form, the CDR3 reads TGTGCCAGCTGTTCATCGGATACGCAGTATTTT.

This clonotype showed up many times. The chain links TRBV3-1 to TRBJ2-1, with a tentative D call TRBD2 (7 bases). Trimming left V 0 bases short and J 5 bases short, with 14 bases between. The CDR3 is 16 residues long. CDR1 is LGHDT and CDR2 is YNNKEL in the germline V gene (reference sequence). The CDR3 sequence: CASSQDGAGANNEQFF. The CDR3 coding sequence is TGTGCCAGCAGCCAAGACGGCGCGGGGGCCAACAATGAGCAGTTCTTC.

This clonotype was counted many times. The gene calls are TRBV12-3 or TRBV12-4 and TRBJ1-1; D might be TRBD1 (6 bases). V dropped 0 bases and J dropped 7 bases, with 9 bases sitting between them. The CDR3 length is 13 residues. The CDR3 DNA follows: TGTGCCAGCAGTTTAGCGCAGGGGTTTGAAGCTTTCTTT. This gives the protein CASSLAQGFEAFF.

The chain carries TRBV28 and TRBJ1-5; D call uncertain. Per germline, CDR1 MDHEN and CDR2 SYDVKM. This CDR3 spans 11 amino acids. The V gene lost 6 bases and the J gene lost 9 bases, with 9 bases spanning the gap. The CDR3 DNA follows: TGTGCCAGCAGCGCCGAGCTGCCCCAGCATTTT. Protein product: CASSAELPQHF. The variable domain in full, with the rest retrieved from reference TRBV28 and TRBJ1-5, is DVKVTQSSRYLVKRTGEKVFLECVQDMDHENMFWYRQDPGLGLRLIYFSYDVKMKEKGDIPEGYSVSREKKERFSLILESASTNQTSMYLCASSAELPQHFGDGTRLSIL.

Concerning this clonotype itself: Possible read error: a much larger clone is one base away. The chain recombines TRBV6-6 with TRBJ1-1; TRBD1 matches at 10 bases. The germline V gene has CDR1 MNHNY and CDR2 SVGAGI (reference sequence). The CDR3 length is 14 residues. CDR3 amino acids: CARTGGGLNTEAIF. The CDR3, as DNA: TGTGCCAGGACAGGGGGCGGTCTGAACACTGAAGCTATCTTT.

This clonotype has ten or more counts. The chain is built from TRBV12-3 or TRBV12-4 and TRBJ2-2; 7 nucleotides align to TRBD1. The CDR3 covers 15 residues. V was pared by 5 bases and J by 8 bases, with 11 bases of the junction left unmatched. CDR3 residues: CASSPTGLRNGELFF. As DNA, the CDR3 is TGTGCCAGCAGTCCGACAGGGCTAAGAAATGGGGAGCTGTTTTTT.

This clonotype was picked up many times. This chain connects TRBV14 to TRBJ2-7, with D perhaps TRBD1 or TRBD2 (5 bases each). The CDR3 length is 12 residues. With 4 bases removed from V and 9 bases from J, the gap between germline ends came to 13 bases. Germline CDR1 is SGHDN and CDR2 is FVKESK. CDR3 residues: CASSPEGSRQYF. The CDR3 coding sequence is TGTGCCAGCAGCCCCGAGGGGTCCAGGCAGTACTTC.

This clonotype was observed at least ten times. The chain combines TRBV12-3 or TRBV12-4 with TRBJ2-1, with TRBD2 identical over 13 bases. The CDR3 consists of 14 residues. The ends lost 4 bases at V and 9 bases at J; junction bases unmatched: 3. The CDR3 spells CASSSGLAGAEQFF. CDR3 nucleotides: TGTGCCAGCAGTTCCGGACTAGCGGGAGCTGAGCAGTTCTTC.

This rearrangement joins TRBV18 to TRBJ1-3, with D tentatively TRBD1 (5 bases). V was clipped by 8 bases and J by 0 bases, with 8 bases between them. Germline V gives CDR1 KGHSH, CDR2 LQKENI. This CDR3 comprises 13 residues. This chain's CDR3 is CASTTDSGNTIYF. CDR3 in DNA: TGTGCCAGCACGACAGACTCTGGAAACACCATATATTTT. The variable domain in full, completed from reference TRBV18 and TRBJ1-3, reads NAGVMQNPRHLVRRRGQEARLRCSPMKGHSHVYWYRQLPEEGLKFMVYLQKENIIDESGMPKERFSAEFPKEGPSILRIQQVVRGDSAAYFCASTTDSGNTIYFGEGSWLTVV.

This clonotype was seen a few times. The CDR3: CSVAMAGGPAETQYF. CDR3 coding DNA: TGCAGCGTTGCGATGGCGGGGGGGCCTGCGGAGACCCAGTACTTC. The chain recombines TRBV29-1 with TRBJ2-5, with 9 positions matching TRBD2. The germline gives CDR1 SQVTM, CDR2 ANQGSEA. The CDR3 contains 15 residues. The ends lost 4 bases at V and 5 bases at J; junction bases unmatched: 11.

This clonotype was counted ten times or more. This chain links TRBV12-3 or TRBV12-4 with TRBJ1-3, with 9 bases that match TRBD1. The V and J ends lost 7 bases and 2 bases, in that order; junction bases with no gene match: 6. The CDR3 runs 15 residues. The CDR3 sequence is CASKRQGGTGNTIYF. In nucleotides, the CDR3 is TGTGCCAGCAAACGACAGGGGGGCACTGGAAACACCATATATTTT.

This clonotype came up a few times. V gene TRBV7-2 combines with J gene TRBJ2-1, with 9 nucleotides matching TRBD2. The CDR3 covers 15 residues. Germline V gene sequence: CDR1 SGHTA, CDR2 FQGNSA. Trimming took 1 base from V and 8 from J; bases not matched to a gene: 6. The CDR3 reads CASSLGREGTHEQFF. The CDR3 DNA reads TGTGCCAGCAGCTTAGGGCGGGAGGGCACCCATGAGCAGTTCTTC.

The chain combines TRBV7-8 with TRBJ1-6; D gene unclear. Germline assignment: CDR1 SGHVS and CDR2 FQNEAQ. Trimming took off 2 bases at V and 1 base at J, with 6 bases between the two ends. The CDR3 extends over 15 amino acids. The CDR3 loop is CASSLKGSYNSPLHF. In nucleotides, the CDR3 is TGTGCCAGCAGCTTAAAGGGATCCTATAATTCACCCCTCCACTTT.

This chain connects TRBV20-1 to TRBJ1-2, with D unclear. CDR3 length: 11 residues. Looked up from germline, CDR1 is DFQATT and CDR2 is SNEGSKA (reference sequence). V lost 7 bases and J lost 4, with 10 bases in between. The CDR3 loop is CSGEGAYGYTF. The CDR3 coding sequence is TGCAGTGGGGAGGGTGCCTATGGCTACACCTTC.